The 20 T cell receptor beta chains below were found in one sample sequenced in a study of a mutant IDH1 vaccine in newly diagnosed glioma (dated by TCRdb to the early 2020s). Libraries were built with the immunoSEQ multiplex PCR assay. This is the immuneACCESS table as TCRdb keeps it, with only in-frame sequences that have V and J called. A part of the clones is gone; compared with another copy, unresolved V genes explain less than half, and the rest is unexplained. The sample table contains about 30,000 clones; only one count was recorded for approximately 80% of them. Over 9% of the sample is in the top ten clones. These receptors have no identified antigens. This specimen's time point label, per the study, means: week 35, safety follow-up. Each vaccine dose was 300 ug of a 20-mer mutant IDH1 peptide in Montanide, given subcutaneously with topical imiquimod. The sample in question was PBMCs, obtained from a glioma patient whose treatment included an IDH1 peptide vaccine. The receptors stem from a woman between 40 and 55 years old with glioma.

The V gene is TRBV7-2, the J gene TRBJ2-3, with D tentatively TRBD1 (6 bases). Germline V CDR1 and CDR2: SGHTA, FQGNSA. The CDR3 contains 17 residues. V was trimmed by 2 bases and J by 3 bases, leaving 18 bases between them. CDR3: CASSLWGPYRSTDTQYF. The DNA of the CDR3 is TGTGCCAGCAGCTTATGGGGGCCCTACCGTAGTACAGATACGCAGTATTTT. The full variable domain, completed using reference TRBV7-2 and TRBJ2-3, is GAGVSQSPSNKVTEKGKDVELRCDPISGHTALYWYRQSLGQGLEFLIYFQGNSAPDKSGLPSDRFSAERTGGSVSTLTIQRTQQEDSAVYLCASSLWGPYRSTDTQYFGPGTRLTVL.

The rearrangement links TRBV7-9 to TRBJ2-5; D is ambiguous. From germline, CDR1 is SEHNR and CDR2 FQNEAQ (reference sequence). This CDR3 is 13 amino acids long. V was pared by 2 bases and J by 1 base, with 5 bases between. The CDR3 region is CASSLRTQETQYF. CDR3 DNA: TGTGCCAGCAGCTTAAGGACCCAAGAGACCCAGTACTTC.

This clone is a singleton in its sample. The chain is built from TRBV5-6 and TRBJ2-3, with D unresolved. Trimming pared 2 bases from V and 1 base from J, leaving 8 bases between. Germline loops: CDR1 SGHDT, CDR2 YYEEEE. The CDR3 runs 14 residues. The CDR3 DNA is TGTGCCAGCAGCTTCCCTACAGGCACAGATACGCAGTATTTT. Amino acid sequence: CASSFPTGTDTQYF.

The chain couples TRBV6-1 to TRBJ1-2, with D tentatively TRBD1 (6 bases). Germline V lookup: CDR1 MNHNS, CDR2 SASEGT. CDR3 length: 12 amino acids. Trimming removed 11 bases from V and 5 bases from J, with 15 bases in between. CDR3 loop: CAGTGGGYGYTF. The CDR3 nucleotides read TGTGCCGGTACCGGGGGCGGATATGGCTACACCTTC.

A few counts support this clone. The CDR3 region has the DNA TGTGCCAGCTCACAAGGACAGGTTGCAACTAATGAAAAACTGTTTTTT. It specifies CASSQGQVATNEKLFF. This chain joins TRBV18 and TRBJ1-4, with 7 bases that match TRBD1. This CDR3 comprises 16 residues. After removal of 4 bases from V and 0 bases from J, the junction contained 5 bases not matched to a gene. Germline V CDR1 and CDR2: KGHSH, LQKENI. Drawing the rest from reference TRBV18 and TRBJ1-4, the complete variable domain is NAGVMQNPRHLVRRRGQEARLRCSPMKGHSHVYWYRQLPEEGLKFMVYLQKENIIDESGMPKERFSAEFPKEGPSILRIQQVVRGDSAAYFCASSQGQVATNEKLFFGSGTQLSVL.

The genes are TRBV2 and TRBJ2-7, with 9 bases aligning to TRBD2. V was clipped by 2 bases and J by 5 bases; unmatched bases: 13. The CDR3 sequence is 17 residues long. Looked up from germline, CDR1 is SNHLY and CDR2 is FYNNEI. CDR3 in amino acids: CASSELLRGGGADEQYF. The CDR3 DNA is TGTGCCAGCAGTGAACTCCTCCGGGGCGGGGGGGCGGACGAGCAGTACTTC.

The chain carries TRBV30 and TRBJ1-1; possibly TRBD1 for D (6 bases). The CDR3 is made up of 13 amino acids. Trimming took off 2 bases at V and 5 bases at J, with 12 bases between the two ends. In germline, CDR1 is GTSNPN, CDR2 SVGIG (reference sequence). The CDR3 nucleotides are TGTGCCTGGAGTATAAGAGGGGGGACTGAAGCTTTCTTT. This codes for CAWSIRGGTEAFF. Filled out from reference TRBV30 and TRBJ1-1, the complete variable domain reads SQTIHQWPATLVQPVGSPLSLECTVEGTSNPNLYWYRQAAGRGLQLLFYSVGIGQISSEVPQNLSASRPQDRQFILSSKKLLLSDSGFYLCAWSIRGGTEAFFGQGTRLTVV.

The chain joins TRBV6-1 to TRBJ1-1; a possible D gene is TRBD1 (5 bases). The CDR3 contains 17 residues. Germline CDR1 MNHNS, CDR2 SASEGT. Trimming took 0 bases from V and 4 from J, leaving 18 bases between them. CDR3 DNA sequence: TGTGCCAGCAGTGAAGCGGCCGGGGGGGGGATGAGCACTGAAGCTTTCTTT. Translating gives CASSEAAGGGMSTEAFF.

Notes on this clone: At one end the junction does not follow the germline gene, possibly because of a read error. The V call is TRBV7-7, the J call TRBJ2-1, with TRBD2 identical over 7 bases. Per the germline V gene, CDR1 is SSHAT and CDR2 is FNYEAQ (reference sequence). The CDR3 is 11 residues long. CDR3 sequence reads: CASSPGLELFF. DNA for the CDR3: TGTGCTAGCAGCCCAGGACTAGAACTGTTCTTC.

The V call is TRBV9, the J call TRBJ2-2; TRBD1 agrees at 8 bases. Per the germline V gene, CDR1 is SGDLS and CDR2 is YYNGEE. V gave up 4 bases and J gave up 3 bases; unmatched junction bases: 8. The CDR3 runs to 16 residues. The CDR3 DNA reads TGTGCCAGCAGCCCTAGACAGGGGAAGGACACCGGGGAGCTGTTTTTT. Translating gives CASSPRQGKDTGELFF.

The chain combines TRBV27 with TRBJ1-2; possibly TRBD1 for D (5 bases). Trimming left V 6 bases short and J 4 bases short, with 9 bases between. The CDR3 is 12 amino acids. Germline values: CDR1 MNHEY, CDR2 SMNVEV (reference sequence). CDR3 nucleotides: TGTGCCAGCAGGCCGGGACGCTATGGCTACACCTTC. Translated: CASRPGRYGYTF.

The V call is TRBV28, the J call TRBJ2-3; 9 bases are a match to TRBD2. V lost 5 bases, J lost 5 bases, and 8 bases stayed unmatched. The CDR3 is 15 residues long. Germline loops: CDR1 MDHEN, CDR2 SYDVKM. CDR3 nucleotide sequence: TGTGCCAGCAGTGCGTTAGCGGGGGTTAGAGATACGCAGTATTTT. It encodes CASSALAGVRDTQYF.

The V call is TRBV5-6, the J call TRBJ1-2; D may be TRBD1 (6 bases). The CDR3 totals 17 residues. Germline lookup yields CDR1 SGHDT and CDR2 YYEEEE. Trimming took off 4 bases at V and 4 bases at J, with 23 bases between the two ends. CDR3 DNA: TGTGCCAGCAGCCCGGGGGCGGGGGGCGGAATGTCCTATGGCTACACCTTC. Translation gives CASSPGAGGGMSYGYTF.

V gene TRBV7-9 combines with J gene TRBJ2-5; 10 bases are shared with TRBD1. This CDR3 is built from 12 residues. The germline V gene has CDR1 SEHNR and CDR2 FQNEAQ (reference sequence). V was clipped by 8 bases and J by 4 bases; unmatched bases: 1. Here the CDR3 reads CASRQGAETQYF. The CDR3 DNA is TGTGCCAGCCGACAGGGGGCAGAGACCCAGTACTTC.

The genes are TRBV18 and TRBJ1-1, with 7 bases aligning to TRBD1. The CDR3 extends over 14 amino acids. Germline trimming cut 2 bases from V and 1 base from J; bases unmatched to any gene: 1. CDR1 is KGHSH, CDR2 LQKENI, per germline. CDR3 loop: CASSPGTENTEAFF. Written as DNA, the CDR3 is TGTGCCAGCTCACCAGGGACAGAGAACACTGAAGCTTTCTTT.

The chain carries TRBV4-3 and TRBJ1-2, with D hard to call. V was trimmed by 0 bases and J by 1 base, leaving 9 bases between them. The CDR3 extends over 15 amino acids. From germline, CDR1 is LGHNA and CDR2 YSLEER. The CDR3 spells CASSQDVALNYGYTF. Written as DNA, the CDR3 is TGCGCCAGCAGCCAAGATGTGGCCCTTAACTATGGCTACACCTTC.

This chain uses TRBV7-9 with TRBJ2-5; 10 bases are shared with TRBD2. CDR1 and CDR2 (germline): SEHNR, FQNEAQ (reference sequence). The CDR3 contains 16 residues. Trimming removed 4 bases from V and 1 base from J; junction bases left unmatched: 6. Here the CDR3 reads CASSSLAGGPQETQYF. DNA for the CDR3: TGTGCCAGCAGCTCATTAGCGGGGGGTCCCCAAGAGACCCAGTACTTC. The entire variable domain, with the rest obtained from reference TRBV7-9 and TRBJ2-5, is as follows: DTGVSQNPRHKITKRGQNVTFRCDPISEHNRLYWYRQTLGQGPEFLTYFQNEAQLEKSRLLSDRFSAERPKGSFSTLEIQRTEQGDSAMYLCASSSLAGGPQETQYFGPGTRLLVL.

V and J are TRBV4-3 and TRBJ2-5; D call uncertain. Deletions cut 4 bases from V and 5 bases from J, with 14 bases between. Germline V lookup: CDR1 LGHNA, CDR2 YSLEER. The CDR3 sequence is 14 residues long. The CDR3 DNA sequence: TGCGCCAGCAGCCCCCGGACGGTCGAGGAGACCCAGTACTTC. It encodes CASSPRTVEETQYF.

The CDR3: CASSVGKDYEQYF. The CDR3 region has the DNA TGTGCCAGCAGTGTAGGGAAAGACTACGAGCAGTACTTC. The genes are TRBV2 and TRBJ2-7; unclear D gene. CDR1 SNHLY and CDR2 FYNNEI come from the germline V gene. This CDR3 is 13 amino acids long. The V gene lost 4 bases and the J gene lost 3 bases, with 10 bases spanning the gap.

This clone was observed a few times. CDR3: CASSDRVAETQYF. CDR3 bases: TGTGCCAGCAGTGACCGGGTAGCGGAGACCCAGTACTTC. The chain is built from TRBV25-1 and TRBJ2-5; tentative D call: TRBD2 (5 bases). Germline assignment: CDR1 MGHDK and CDR2 SYGVNS. Trimming removed 3 bases from V and 5 bases from J, with 10 bases in between. The CDR3 is 13 amino acids.